This note documents a single T cell receptor (beta chain) sequence. Its antigen is as yet unknown. Sequence at one end of the junction differs from germline and may be a read error. Looked up from germline, CDR1 is SGDLS and CDR2 is YYNGEE. This CDR3 spans 15 amino acids. The data are from a study of CD8+CD57+ T cells in acquired aplastic anemia. Study background: 3 to 3.5 ug was the average amount of DNA from sorted CD4+ and CD8+ cells.

Genomic DNA templated the TCR beta VDJ and CDR3 profiling. Using its own MiXCR run on the reads, TCRdb lists one record per CDR3 protein. The sample has 260,000 or so distinct CDR3 sequences, roughly 82% seen once. Patients chosen for sequencing had CD8+CD57+ cells that had expanded, as shown by flow cytometry. General study points: Patients and controls shared under 35 CD8+ CDR3 sequences, which appeared highly expressed in patients and within their immunodominant clones.

Sequenced sample: sorted CD4+, CD8+, or CD8+CD57+ T cells (not recorded which) from PBMCs. The chain carries TRBV9 and TRBJ2-5, with 9 nucleotides matching TRBD2. This TCR came from a human donor with aplastic anemia. DNA for the CDR3: TGTGCCAGCAGCGCTAGCGGGACTTGGGGAGAGACCGAGTACTTC. Amino acid sequence: CASSASGTWGETEYF.